This T cell receptor (beta chain) was retrieved from a study of identifying expanded T cells in peripheral blood (dated by TCRdb to between 2017 and 2020). The study in broad terms: Separate aliquots of the same genomic DNA pool were sequenced to produce technical replicates, and four replicates were compared in pairs. Paper-wide results and their limitations: The authors expected that over much longer intervals, such as months to years, biological variance in healthy repertoires might increase even further. Between technical replicates the binomial model flagged around 1.3 differentially abundant clones, whereas over around 2 weeks the binomial model flagged about 15 and over approximately 4 weeks 19 to 20. Variance in clone template counts between roughly two-week samples significantly increased with total template count across all healthy donors. Across all healthy-donor time intervals, the beta-binomial model significantly cut both the number of clones called differentially abundant and the false-positive rate.

No immune events, such as infections, were documented for the healthy donors during the collection period. Blood repertoires from healthy donors were used as a training cohort for calibrating time-dependent variance in a beta-binomial model of differential abundance of T-cell clones. The training cohort comprised ten or so healthy donors, 3 female and 7 male. The donors were between roughly 29 and 65 years old, with an average age of 43 years. Obtained from a commercial supplier, whole blood was collected from each healthy donor at three time points set about two weeks apart. Genomic DNA was extracted from unsorted whole blood for immunosequencing. V is clipped by 7 bases and J by 8 bases, and the sequence between their germline boundaries is 11 bases long. Its CDR3 holds 12 amino acids, cysteine through phenylalanine. The only DNA kept is the CDR3, 36 bases in frame from the first base. CDR1 and CDR2 (LGHNT, FRNRAP) derive from the germline V gene.

In the case of this clone: What antigen it recognizes has not been identified. Per-base quality was not reported, and no clone a single base away is much larger than it.

TCRbeta CDR3 regions were profiled by bias-controlled multiplex PCR amplification of genomic DNA with the immunoSEQ Assay. On the study's bioinformatics: To quantify the absolute abundance of each unique TCRbeta CDR3 region, the sequences were collapsed and filtered. Two models were used to test differential abundance: a binomial model (Fisher-equivalent) and a beta-binomial model that adds time-dependent variance fitted from healthy donors. Any clone with fewer than 5 combined templates was excluded, and a clone was called differentially abundant if its Benjamini-Hochberg FDR was below 0.01. The form v = (b*log(k)+a)^2 was used to model beta-binomial variance as a function of total template count across the two samples. This is the immuneACCESS table as TCRdb keeps it, with only in-frame sequences that have V and J called. A part of the clones is gone; compared with another copy, unresolved V genes explain less than half, and the rest is unexplained. That table supplies the V and J calls and clone size; D and trimming were determined from the DNA. Counted in this sample were nearly 60,000 clones; around 90% of them appeared once. Roughly 3.5% of the sample is in the top ten clones.

The specimen was blood. The sequence was collected from a person aged 18 to 70 in good health. This chain joins TRBV12-5 to TRBJ2-2; no D gene can be assigned with confidence. The CDR3 protein sequence reads: CASAMTEGELFF. In nucleotides, the sequence is TGTGCTAGTGCGATGACTGAGGGGGAGCTGTTTTTT. Beyond the CDR3, the reference TRBV12-5 and TRBJ2-2 genes provide the residues; the full variable domain reads: DARVTQTPRHKVTEMGQEVTMRCQPILGHNTVFWYRQTMMQGLELLAYFRNRAPLDDSGMPKDRFSAEMPDATLATLKIQPSEPRDSAVYFCASAMTEGELFFGEGSRLTVL.